These T cell receptor beta chains were read from a single sample in a study of blood T cell repertoires in COVID-19. This table comes from immunoSEQ multiplex PCR, and its TCRdb copy is limited to in-frame clones, with some not included. The top ten hold about 6% of the sample, which has roughly 70,000 clones, roughly 88% seen once. The sample was peripheral blood. Receptor source: a woman between 70 and 85 years old with acute or convalescent COVID-19. CDR3s include the opening cysteine and the closing phenylalanine or tryptophan. A D gene is named only where the DNA matches it firmly.

TRBD1 TRBJ1-2 TRBV19 TGTGCCAGTAAGGCACAGGGGGGCTATGGCTACACCTTC CASKAQGGYGYTF
- TRBJ1-1 TRBV5-1 TGCGCCAGCAGACGGGAGGTGGGTTATGAAGCTTTCTTT CASRREVGYEAFF
- TRBJ1-5 TRBV18 TGTGCCAGCTCAATAAGACAGGCTAGGAGCAATCAGCCCCAGCATTTT CASSIRQARSNQPQHF
- TRBJ1-1 TRBV6-6 TGTGCCAGCAGTTACGGGCAGACAAACACTGAAGCTTTCTTT CASSYGQTNTEAFF
- TRBJ1-5 TRBV27 TGTGCCAGCAGTTCCTCAGGGGTCCATCAGCCCCAGCATTTT CASSSSGVHQPQHF
- TRBJ1-1 TRBV5-1 TGCGCCAGCAGGGGCCAGCTAATGAACACTGAAGCTTTCTTT CASRGQLMNTEAFF
TRBD2 TRBJ2-7 TRBV5-5 TGTGCCAGCAGCTTCGGGGGGTACTCCTACGAGCAGTACTTC CASSFGGYSYEQYF
- TRBJ1-2 TRBV4-3 TGCGCCAGCAGCCAAGAGCGGCAAGCTTTCTATGGCTACACCTTC CASSQERQAFYGYTF
TRBD1 TRBJ1-2 TRBV5-4 TGTGCCAGCAGCCTAAGACAGGGGGGCGGCTACACCTTC CASSLRQGGGYTF
- TRBJ1-3 TRBV7-9 TGTGCCAGCAGCTTTGCAGGGATCTCTGGAAACACCATATATTTT CASSFAGISGNTIYF
TRBD2 TRBJ2-1 TRBV7-2 TGTGCCAGCAGCTTAGAAGCGGGATTTTCCTACAATGAGCAGTTCTTC CASSLEAGFSYNEQFF
TRBD1 TRBJ1-4 TRBV7-9 TGTGCCAGCAGCTCACAGGGGGCGGTGGGTGAAAAACTGTTTTTT CASSSQGAVGEKLFF